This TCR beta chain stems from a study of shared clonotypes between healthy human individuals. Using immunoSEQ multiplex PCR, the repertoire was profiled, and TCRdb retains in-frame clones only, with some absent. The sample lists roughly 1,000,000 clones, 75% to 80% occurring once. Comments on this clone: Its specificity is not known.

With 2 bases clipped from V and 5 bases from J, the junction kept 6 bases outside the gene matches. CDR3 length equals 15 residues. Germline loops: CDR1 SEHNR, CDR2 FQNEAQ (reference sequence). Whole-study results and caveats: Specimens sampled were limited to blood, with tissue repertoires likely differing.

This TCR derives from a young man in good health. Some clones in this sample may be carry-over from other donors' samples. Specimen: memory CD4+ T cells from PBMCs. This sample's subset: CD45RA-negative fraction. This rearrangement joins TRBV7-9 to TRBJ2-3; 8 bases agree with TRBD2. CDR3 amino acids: CASSLNRAGVDTQYF. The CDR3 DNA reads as TGTGCCAGCAGCTTAAACCGAGCGGGAGTAGATACGCAGTATTTT.